The rows below give T cell receptor beta chains drawn from one sample of a study of cytotoxic CD8 clonotypes in ibrutinib-treated CLL. Repertoires were generated with immunoSEQ multiplex PCR, while TCRdb's copy carries only in-frame clones and drops some. The sample includes approximately 67,000 clones, around 80% of them seen just once. Sequencing was performed on PBMCs, taken at disease progression, from a patient treated with ibrutinib. The receptors were gathered from a human donor with chronic lymphocytic leukemia. The CDR3 runs from the conserved cysteine through the conserved F or W. A D gene is named only where the DNA matches it firmly. A clone size is listed for some rows: how often the clone was seen (once, few, many), or a class if it is expanded.

abundance	d_gene	j_gene	v_gene	CDR3aa	CDR3nt
-	-	TRBJ2-1	TRBV7-9	CASSLERGEQFF	TGTGCCAGCAGCTTAGAAAGGGGAGAGCAGTTCTTC
-	-	TRBJ1-4	TRBV28	CASRSPAQGNNEKLFF	TGTGCCAGCAGGTCTCCCGCGCAGGGAAATAATGAAAAACTGTTTTTT
-	-	TRBJ1-2	TRBV30	CAWSAAGYGYTF	TGTGCCTGGAGTGCGGCGGGATATGGCTACACCTTC
-	-	TRBJ2-7	TRBV6-5	CASRRTLSYEQYF	TGTGCCAGCAGGCGAACCCTCTCCTACGAGCAGTACTTC
-	-	TRBJ1-4	TRBV6-6	CASSYGVGSEKLFF	TGTGCCAGCAGTTACGGGGTGGGAAGTGAAAAACTGTTTTTT
once	-	TRBJ2-1	TRBV4-1	CASSQGLNNEQFF	TGCGCCAGCAGCCAAGGACTAAACAATGAGCAGTTCTTC
-	-	TRBJ1-5	TRBV4-1	CASSQVPRFGQPQHF	TGCGCCAGCAGCCAAGTTCCCAGGTTCGGTCAGCCCCAGCATTTT
once	-	TRBJ1-2	TRBV29-1	CSVDPLPHQNGYTF	TGCAGCGTTGACCCCCTCCCCCACCAGAATGGCTACACCTTC
-	-	TRBJ1-5	TRBV18	CASSPGQGSQPQHF	TGTGCCAGCTCACCTGGGCAGGGGAGTCAGCCCCAGCATTTT
once	TRBD1	TRBJ1-2	TRBV7-9	CASRQGNYGYTF	TGTGCCAGCAGACAGGGGAACTATGGCTACACCTTC
few	-	TRBJ1-2	TRBV2	CASIVQAYGYTF	TGTGCCAGCATTGTACAGGCGTATGGCTACACCTTC
-	-	TRBJ1-5	TRBV6-5	CASSYQIGPNQPQHF	TGTGCCAGCAGTTATCAGATAGGGCCAAATCAGCCCCAGCATTTT
-	-	TRBJ2-6	TRBV5-1	CASSLGVSGANVLTF	TGCGCCAGCAGCTTGGGTGTGTCTGGGGCCAACGTCCTGACTTTC
-	TRBD1	TRBJ2-7	TRBV5-1	CASSRTGSSYEQYF	TGCGCCAGCAGCCGGACAGGGAGCTCCTACGAGCAGTACTTC
once	-	TRBJ2-5	TRBV2	CASSDRWGSGTQYF	TGTGCCAGCAGTGACCGATGGGGGAGCGGGACCCAGTACTTC
-	TRBD2	TRBJ2-4	TRBV9	CASSGSGSWGNIQYF	TGTGCCTCATCAGGTAGCGGGAGTTGGGGAAACATTCAGTACTTC
-	-	TRBJ2-1	TRBV6-4	CASSDEGHEQFF	TGTGCCAGCAGTGACGAGGGCCATGAGCAGTTCTTC
few	TRBD1	TRBJ1-4	TRBV5-1	CASSLVATGSNNEKLFF	TGCGCCAGCAGCTTGGTTGCGACAGGGTCTAATAATGAAAAACTGTTTTTT
-	-	TRBJ1-2	TRBV4-1	CASSQVVLNNYGYTF	TGCGCCAGCAGCCAAGTGGTCCTGAATAACTATGGCTACACCTTC
-	-	TRBJ1-3	TRBV2	CASSEPVSGNTIYF	TGTGCCAGCAGTGAGCCAGTCTCTGGAAACACCATATATTTT
-	TRBD2	TRBJ2-7	TRBV11-1	CASSFASGEYEQYF	TGTGCCAGCAGCTTTGCTAGCGGGGAATACGAGCAGTACTTC
-	-	TRBJ1-6	TRBV27	CASRAGQNKYNSPLHF	TGTGCCAGCCGGGCCGGACAGAATAAATATAATTCACCCCTCCACTTT
-	-	TRBJ2-1	TRBV5-1	CASSSAYNEQFF	TGCGCCAGCAGCTCAGCCTACAATGAGCAGTTCTTC
-	-	TRBJ1-5	TRBV7-7	CASSPVFGLSNQPQHF	TGTGCCAGCAGCCCCGTTTTTGGACTTAGCAATCAGCCCCAGCATTTT
-	TRBD1	TRBJ1-6	TRBV5-1	CASSLFDRESSPLHF	TGCGCCAGCAGCTTGTTCGACAGGGAGAGCTCACCCCTCCACTTT
few	-	TRBJ1-5	TRBV19	CASSIQNRAFQPQHF	TGTGCCAGTAGTATTCAAAATAGGGCTTTCCAGCCCCAGCATTTT
-	TRBD2	TRBJ2-2	TRBV5-4	CASSPLIAGGRTGELFF	TGTGCCAGCAGCCCACTCATAGCGGGGGGGCGTACCGGGGAGCTGTTTTTT
-	-	TRBJ1-2	TRBV5-6	CASSLTSRGYTF	TGTGCCAGCAGCTTGACTAGTCGGGGCTACACCTTC
-	TRBD2	TRBJ2-1	TRBV7-2	CASSLVGRLAVDPNNEQFF	TGTGCCAGCAGCTTAGTTGGAAGACTAGCGGTGGACCCCAACAATGAGCAGTTCTTC
-	TRBD1	TRBJ2-7	TRBV4-2	CASSQDHGTGGVWEQYF	TGTGCCAGCAGCCAAGATCACGGGACAGGGGGCGTTTGGGAGCAGTACTTC
-	TRBD1	TRBJ1-6	TRBV6-5	CASSYEPGGNSPLHF	TGTGCCAGCAGTTATGAGCCAGGGGGTAATTCACCCCTCCACTTT
-	-	TRBJ2-5	TRBV28	CASSPMGLQETQYF	TGTGCCAGCAGCCCCATGGGGCTACAAGAGACCCAGTACTTC
-	TRBD2	TRBJ2-1	TRBV4-1	CASSFPGLDEQFF	TGCGCCAGCAGCTTCCCGGGACTAGATGAGCAGTTCTTC
-	-	TRBJ2-7	TRBV2	CASRAEGEQYF	TGTGCCAGCAGAGCCGAAGGTGAGCAGTACTTC
many	-	TRBJ2-3	TRBV13	CASRDLRTDTQYF	TGTGCCAGCCGGGACTTACGCACAGATACGCAGTATTTT
-	-	TRBJ1-1	TRBV11-2	CASTRPISNTEAFF	TGTGCCAGCACCCGCCCAATTTCGAACACTGAAGCTTTCTTT
-	-	TRBJ2-7	TRBV27	CASSSSPEVEQYF	TGTGCCAGCAGTTCATCCCCCGAGGTTGAGCAGTACTTC
once	-	TRBJ2-1	TRBV27	CASSPLVESYNEQFF	TGTGCCAGCAGCCCCCTGGTAGAATCCTACAATGAGCAGTTCTTC
-	-	TRBJ1-1	TRBV18	CASSLPGRVWMNTEAFF	TGTGCCAGCTCACTACCCGGGCGGGTTTGGATGAACACTGAAGCTTTCTTT
few	-	TRBJ1-2	TRBV5-4	CASSVDGYGYTF	TGTGCCAGCAGCGTGGACGGGTATGGCTACACCTTC
-	-	TRBJ1-1	TRBV5-4	CASSLTWGNEAFF	TGTGCCAGCAGCTTGACTTGGGGCAATGAAGCTTTCTTT
few	-	TRBJ2-1	TRBV10-3	CATSNNEQFF	TGTGCCACCTCCAACAATGAGCAGTTCTTC
-	-	TRBJ1-2	TRBV5-4	CASSPNEGLYYGYTF	TGTGCCAGCAGCCCCAACGAGGGGTTGTACTATGGCTACACCTTC
-	TRBD1	TRBJ1-1	TRBV5-1	CASLRTGTTEAFF	TGCGCCAGCTTGAGGACAGGGACCACTGAAGCTTTCTTT
-	-	TRBJ1-2	TRBV18	CASSPLAETQRGYTF	TGTGCCAGCTCACCACTTGCGGAGACCCAGCGAGGCTACACCTTC
-	-	TRBJ2-5	TRBV27	CASSFWGGETQYF	TGTGCCAGCAGTTTTTGGGGAGGCGAGACCCAGTACTTC
-	-	TRBJ1-1	TRBV13	CASSLVGSTEAFF	TGTGCCAGCAGCTTAGTTGGGTCCACTGAAGCTTTCTTT
-	-	TRBJ2-7	TRBV9	CASSVGSSRSSYEQYF	TGTGCCAGCAGCGTAGGATCCAGCCGGAGCTCCTACGAGCAGTACTTC
-	TRBD2	TRBJ2-7	TRBV4-1	CASSQDRFSGGSYEQYF	TGCGCCAGCAGCCAAGATAGGTTCAGCGGGGGATCCTACGAGCAGTACTTC
-	-	TRBJ2-4	TRBV6-1	CASSGGYSAQNIQYF	TGTGCCAGCAGTGGAGGTTACTCGGCCCAAAACATTCAGTACTTC
-	-	TRBJ1-3	TRBV27	CASRPLGGRGNTIYF	TGTGCCAGCAGACCTCTGGGGGGACGCGGAAACACCATATATTTT
-	-	TRBJ2-4	TRBV4-2	CASSPQGAKNIQYF	TGTGCCAGCAGCCCCCAGGGGGCCAAAAACATTCAGTACTTC
-	-	TRBJ1-2	TRBV11-2	CASSSPNVKGYTF	TGTGCCAGCAGCTCACCGAATGTTAAAGGCTACACCTTC
-	-	TRBJ1-5	TRBV5-1	CASSQRQVLTSNQPQHF	TGCGCCAGCAGCCAACGACAGGTTCTTACTAGCAATCAGCCCCAGCATTTT
-	-	TRBJ1-2	TRBV11-2	CASSPPGSKTYGYTF	TGTGCCAGCAGCCCCCCGGGGAGTAAAACTTATGGCTACACCTTC
-	-	TRBJ2-1	TRBV5-4	CASSHNLISQFF	TGTGCCAGCAGCCACAATCTTATTTCGCAGTTCTTC
-	TRBD2	TRBJ2-7	TRBV6-6	CASSYLILAEGYEQYF	TGTGCCAGCAGTTACCTTATACTAGCGGAGGGGTACGAGCAGTACTTC
once	-	TRBJ2-5	TRBV7-7	CASSLAPGFGETQYF	TGTGCCAGCAGCTTAGCTCCAGGGTTTGGAGAGACCCAGTACTTC
-	-	TRBJ2-3	TRBV5-1	CASSFSLAVTDTQYF	TGCGCCAGCAGCTTTAGTCTAGCTGTAACAGATACGCAGTATTTT
-	-	TRBJ1-4	TRBV5-1	CASSLGGTTNEKLFF	TGCGCCAGCAGCTTGGGAGGGACAACTAATGAAAAACTGTTTTTT